Listed below are T cell receptor beta chains from one sample, sequenced in a study of cytomegalovirus exposure and HLA in healthy donors. Profiled with immunoSEQ multiplex PCR; TCRdb holds only in-frame clones, not every one. The sample gives 150,000 to 200,000 clones, roughly 80% of which show up once; roughly 2.1% is in the top ten. Sequenced material: PBMCs. These TCRs come from a man aged 18 to 29 in good health and CMV-seronegative. Both conserved end residues are part of each CDR3. D genes are given only for firm matches. Size tells how often a clone was seen (once, few, many) or the class of an expanded clone, and some rows leave it out.

v_gene,d_gene,j_gene,abundance,CDR3nt,CDR3aa
TRBV19,TRBD2,TRBJ2-7,-,TGTGCCAGTAGTGCGCAGACTAGCGGGGGCTACGAGCAGTACTTC,CASSAQTSGGYEQYF
TRBV28,-,TRBJ1-5,-,TGTGCCAGCAGCACCCTTTCCGAGGGCGTTGCGCCCCAGCATTTT,CASSTLSEGVAPQHF
TRBV7-2,-,TRBJ2-2,-,TGTGCCAGCAGCTTAGAGGGGGGGGCAATCGGGGAGCTGTTTTTT,CASSLEGGAIGELFF
TRBV11-1,-,TRBJ2-7,-,TGTGCCAGCAGCTTACGAGGTTTTAACTACGAGCAGTACTTC,CASSLRGFNYEQYF
TRBV5-5,-,TRBJ1-1,few,TGTGCCAGCTTTGCAGCGGGTTGGTACACTGAAGCTTTCTTT,CASFAAGWYTEAFF
TRBV11-3,TRBD2,TRBJ2-1,once,TGTGCCAGCAGCCCCAGGACTAGCGGGAGGGAGCAGTTCTTC,CASSPRTSGREQFF
TRBV6-1,TRBD2,TRBJ2-7,-,TGTGCCAGCATTACCGGACTAGCGGGGGCCTACGAGCAGTACTTC,CASITGLAGAYEQYF
TRBV6-5,-,TRBJ2-1,-,TGTGCCAGACAGTTACCCCTTTACAATGAGCAGTTCTTC,CARQLPLYNEQFF
TRBV19,TRBD2,TRBJ2-4,-,TGTGCCAGTAGTATAGGGGGGGGGAGTAAAAACATTCAGTACTTC,CASSIGGGSKNIQYF
TRBV30,-,TRBJ2-2,-,TGTGCCTTTAGCGGTTTGAACACCGGGGAGCTGTTTTTT,CAFSGLNTGELFF
TRBV16,-,TRBJ2-3,-,TGTGCCAGCAGCCAATTGAGGGGGACAGATACGCAGTATTTT,CASSQLRGTDTQYF
TRBV7-9,TRBD1,TRBJ1-2,-,TGTGCCAGCACCATGACAGGGGCCCTAGCTAACTATGGCTACACCTTC,CASTMTGALANYGYTF
TRBV27,-,TRBJ2-1,few,TGTGCCAGCAGCTTTAATTTTGGGGCTGGTGAGCAGTTCTTC,CASSFNFGAGEQFF
TRBV19,-,TRBJ2-2,-,TGTGCCAGTAGTGGTCAGGGCCATGCCAAGGACACCGGGGAGCTGTTTTTT,CASSGQGHAKDTGELFF
TRBV27,-,TRBJ1-6,few,TGTGCCAGCACCCCTAGGGGGGGCCGGGCACCCCTCCACTTT,CASTPRGGRAPLHF
TRBV5-1,TRBD1,TRBJ2-5,-,TGCGCCAGCAGCCCGGACAGGCAAGAGACCCAGTACTTC,CASSPDRQETQYF
TRBV7-2,-,TRBJ2-1,-,TGTGCCAGCAGTCCACGGGGGAGCTCCTACAATGAGCAGTTCTTC,CASSPRGSSYNEQFF
TRBV27,TRBD2,TRBJ2-1,-,TGTGCCAGCAGTTTTAGCGGGAGTCGGGTTGAGCAGTTCTTC,CASSFSGSRVEQFF
TRBV27,TRBD2,TRBJ2-5,few,TGTGCCAGCAGTTCCCCGTCGACTAGCGGGAGGGCCGGGGGGACCCAGTACTTC,CASSSPSTSGRAGGTQYF
TRBV10-3,TRBD1,TRBJ2-5,-,TGTGCCATCAGTGAGAACAGGGGGCTGGAGACCCAGTACTTC,CAISENRGLETQYF
TRBV5-6,-,TRBJ2-5,-,TGTGCCAGCAGCTCGTACACAGGGGGGGAGGCCCAGTACTTC,CASSSYTGGEAQYF
TRBV30,TRBD1,TRBJ1-2,few,TGTGCCTGGAGTGTATGGCCAGGGGGGAACTATGGCTACACCTTC,CAWSVWPGGNYGYTF
TRBV10-3,-,TRBJ2-3,-,TGTGCCATCAGCCCGACTAGTCTGGATACGCAGTATTTT,CAISPTSLDTQYF
TRBV9,TRBD2,TRBJ2-1,-,TGTGCCAGCAGCGTATCAGCTAGCGGGAGTTCCCCAGGGCAGTTCTTC,CASSVSASGSSPGQFF
TRBV4-1,TRBD2,TRBJ2-5,-,TGCGCCAGCAGCACGGCTAGCGGGAGGACGCAAGAGACCCAGTACTTC,CASSTASGRTQETQYF
TRBV29-1,TRBD1,TRBJ2-7,-,TGCAGCGGAGGGGACAGATCCTACGAGCAGTACTTC,CSGGDRSYEQYF
TRBV6-6,TRBD1,TRBJ1-6,-,TGTGCCAGCAGATCACAGACAGGGCGATATTCACCCCTCCACTTT,CASRSQTGRYSPLHF
TRBV28,-,TRBJ2-1,-,TGTGCCAGCAGCCGCGCAGTAGCCAATGAGCAGTTCTTC,CASSRAVANEQFF
TRBV7-9,TRBD1,TRBJ2-3,-,TGTGCCAGCAGCTTAGCAGGGGGCCTGTTAAGCACAGATACGCAGTATTTT,CASSLAGGLLSTDTQYF
TRBV5-5,TRBD1,TRBJ1-1,-,TGTGCCAGCAGCTTGCAGGGGGCCACTGAAGCTTTCTTT,CASSLQGATEAFF
TRBV28,-,TRBJ1-1,-,TGTGCCAGCAGTCCGGCGGGACGTATGAACACTGAAGCTTTCTTT,CASSPAGRMNTEAFF
TRBV27,-,TRBJ2-3,-,TGTGCCATCAGATCTTGGGCCAGTCCTGATACGCAGTATTTT,CAIRSWASPDTQYF
TRBV9,-,TRBJ2-6,-,TGTGCCAGCAGCGTACAGGGAAACTCTGGGGCCAACGTCCTGACTTTC,CASSVQGNSGANVLTF
TRBV6-5,TRBD2,TRBJ2-7,-,TGTGCCAGCATCCGGGTTAGCGGGACATCCTACGAGCAGTACTTC,CASIRVSGTSYEQYF
TRBV15,TRBD1,TRBJ1-2,-,TGTGCCACCAGCAGAGATAAGGGGGCAATCTCTGGCTACACCTTC,CATSRDKGAISGYTF
TRBV7-9,TRBD1,TRBJ1-1,once,TGTGCCAGCAGTCGATCAGGGGGCACTGAAGCTTTCTTT,CASSRSGGTEAFF
TRBV7-9,-,TRBJ2-2,few,TGTGCCAGCGCCGGGGTAGCAGAGAACACCGGGGAGCTGTTTTTT,CASAGVAENTGELFF
TRBV28,TRBD1,TRBJ2-7,-,TGTGCCAGCAGACCGGACAGGGGACGGATCTACGAGCAGTACTTC,CASRPDRGRIYEQYF
TRBV9,TRBD2,TRBJ2-1,-,TGTGCCAGCAGCCCTCTCGGGGCGGGGGGGCCTAATGAGCAGTTCTTC,CASSPLGAGGPNEQFF
TRBV10-3,-,TRBJ2-1,-,TGTGCCATCAGTGGGCACCTCTACAATGAGCAGTTCTTC,CAISGHLYNEQFF
TRBV4-1,-,TRBJ1-4,once,TGCGCCAGCAGCCAAGCCCCCGACATCTTGAGCGAAAAACTGTTTTTT,CASSQAPDILSEKLFF
TRBV27,TRBD2,TRBJ2-1,-,TGTGCCAGCAGTTCCGGGACTAGGCTCTACAATGAGCAGTTCTTC,CASSSGTRLYNEQFF
TRBV7-9,-,TRBJ1-5,-,TGTTCCAGCAGCTTGAGTGAAAGACCCCAGCATTTT,CSSSLSERPQHF
TRBV7-6,-,TRBJ1-3,once,TGTGCCAGCAGCCAGGGAGGGGTCTCTGGAAACACCATATATTTT,CASSQGGVSGNTIYF
TRBV27,TRBD2,TRBJ2-3,-,TGTGCCAGCAGTCTCGGGACTAGCGGGACAGATACGCAGTATTTT,CASSLGTSGTDTQYF
TRBV7-2,TRBD2,TRBJ2-6,-,TGTGCCAGCAGCTTATGGACTAGCGGAAGCTCTGGGGCCAACGTCCTGACTTTC,CASSLWTSGSSGANVLTF
TRBV6-5,TRBD2,TRBJ2-2,few,TGTGCCAGCAGTTACCCCGGGGCGGGAGGCGTCGGGGAGCTGTTTTTT,CASSYPGAGGVGELFF
TRBV15,-,TRBJ1-6,-,TGTGCCACCAGGGCCGGGGGGCTTTCACCCCTCCACTTT,CATRAGGLSPLHF
TRBV5-4,TRBD2,TRBJ2-7,-,TGTGCCAGCAGCTCGACCTCCTCGCGGGAGGCTTACGAGCAGTACTTC,CASSSTSSREAYEQYF
TRBV7-9,TRBD1,TRBJ1-2,-,TGTGCCAGCAGCAACGGACAGGACTATGGCTACACCTTC,CASSNGQDYGYTF